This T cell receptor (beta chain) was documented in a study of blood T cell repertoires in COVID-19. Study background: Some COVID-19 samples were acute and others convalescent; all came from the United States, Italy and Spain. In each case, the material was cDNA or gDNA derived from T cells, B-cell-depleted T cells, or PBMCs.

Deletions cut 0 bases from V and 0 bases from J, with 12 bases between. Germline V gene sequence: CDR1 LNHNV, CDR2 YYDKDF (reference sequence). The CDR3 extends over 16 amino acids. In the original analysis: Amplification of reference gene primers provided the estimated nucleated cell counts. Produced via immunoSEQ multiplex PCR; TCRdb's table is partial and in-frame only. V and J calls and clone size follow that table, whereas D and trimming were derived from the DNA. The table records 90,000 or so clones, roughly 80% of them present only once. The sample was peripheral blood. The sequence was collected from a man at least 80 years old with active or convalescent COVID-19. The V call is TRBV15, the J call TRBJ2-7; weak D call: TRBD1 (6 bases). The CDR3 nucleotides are TGTGCCACCAGCAGAGATTTGGGACATGACTCCTACGAGCAGTACTTC. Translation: CATSRDLGHDSYEQYF.